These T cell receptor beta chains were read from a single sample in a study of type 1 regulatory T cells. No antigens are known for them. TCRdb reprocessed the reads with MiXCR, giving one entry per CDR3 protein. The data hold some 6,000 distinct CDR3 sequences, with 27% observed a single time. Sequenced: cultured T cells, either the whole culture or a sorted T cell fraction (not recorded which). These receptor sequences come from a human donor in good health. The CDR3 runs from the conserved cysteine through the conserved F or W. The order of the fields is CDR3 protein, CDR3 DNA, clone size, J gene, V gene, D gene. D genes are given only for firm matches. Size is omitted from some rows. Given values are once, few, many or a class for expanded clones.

CASSLGLAHTDTQYF	TGTGCCAGCAGCTTGGGACTAGCACACACAGATACGCAGTATTTT	many	TRBJ2-3	TRBV5-6	TRBD2
CASSLRGGTGNTIYF	TGCGCCAGCAGCTTGAGAGGGGGCACTGGAAACACCATATATTTT	-	TRBJ1-3	TRBV7-2	TRBD1
CATSDTGQGAGEQFF	TGTGCCACCAGTGATACCGGACAGGGGGCAGGTGAGCAGTTCTTC	-	TRBJ2-1	TRBV24-1	TRBD1
CASSLSLGLGDTQYF	TGTGCCAGCAGCCTCTCACTGGGATTAGGAGATACGCAGTATTTT	medium-sized	TRBJ2-3	TRBV7-9	-
CASSDYGYEQYF	TGTGCCAGCAGCGATTATGGCTACGAGCAGTACTTC	-	TRBJ2-7	TRBV2	-
CASSQGQVGETQYF	TGTGCCAGCAGCCAAGGACAGGTTGGAGAGACCCAGTACTTC	many	TRBJ2-5	TRBV7-2	TRBD1
CASSPAGTGNQPQHF	TGTGCCAGCTCACCAGCCGGGACAGGCAATCAGCCCCAGCATTTT	medium-sized	TRBJ1-5	TRBV18	TRBD1
CAWSLGETQYF	TGTGCCTGGAGTTTGGGGGAGACCCAGTACTTC	-	TRBJ2-5	TRBV30	-
CASSLANSGGELFF	TGTGCCAGCAGCTTAGCGAACTCCGGCGGGGAGCTGTTTTTT	medium-sized	TRBJ2-2	TRBV7-3	-
CASSLVASGYEQYF	TGTGCCAGCAGCTTAGTGGCTAGCGGATACGAGCAGTACTTC	large	TRBJ2-7	TRBV7-2	TRBD2
CASSPLTGAEQYF	TGTGCCAGCTCACCCTTAACGGGGGCGGAGCAGTACTTC	medium-sized	TRBJ2-7	TRBV18	-
CASSFRQGYNEQFF	TGTGCCAGCAGTTTTAGGCAGGGATACAATGAGCAGTTCTTC	-	TRBJ2-1	TRBV12-3/TRBV12-4	-
CSASTGTTYGYTF	TGCAGTGCTAGTACAGGGACTACTTATGGCTACACCTTC	medium-sized	TRBJ1-2	TRBV20-1	-
CASSLELAGTGELFF	TGTGCCAGCAGTCTAGAACTAGCTGGCACCGGGGAGCTGTTTTTT	large	TRBJ2-2	TRBV25-1	-
CASSIRRESETQYF	TGTGCCAGTAGTATCCGGCGGGAGAGCGAGACCCAGTACTTC	medium-sized	TRBJ2-5	TRBV19	TRBD2
CASSRDSLYGYTF	TGTGCCAGCAGTCGGGACAGCCTCTATGGCTACACCTTC	few	TRBJ1-2	TRBV12-3/TRBV12-4	TRBD1
CAIRASPNSYNEQFF	TGTGCCATCAGAGCTAGCCCCAACTCCTACAATGAGCAGTTCTTC	many	TRBJ2-1	TRBV10-3	-
CASSPQGPIYNEQFF	TGTGCCAGCTCACCACAGGGCCCGATCTACAATGAGCAGTTCTTC	medium-sized	TRBJ2-1	TRBV18	-
CAGSLPSSRVERFF	TGTGCCGGCAGTCTGCCCTCTAGCCGAGTGGAGCGGTTTTTT	once	TRBJ2-2	TRBV28	-
CSVVTADTEAFF	TGCAGCGTTGTGACGGCGGACACTGAAGCTTTCTTT	medium-sized	TRBJ1-1	TRBV29-1	-
CASSLSQGEAFF	TGTGCCAGCAGCTTAAGTCAGGGAGAAGCTTTCTTT	medium-sized	TRBJ1-1	TRBV7-9	-
CASSQEVGGLETQYF	TGTGCCAGCAGCCAGGAGGTCGGGGGTTTAGAGACCCAGTACTTC	-	TRBJ2-5	TRBV7-9	-
CASTERGADGYTF	TGTGCCAGCACAGAAAGGGGGGCGGATGGCTACACCTTC	once	TRBJ1-2	TRBV7-9	-
CASSPQGNEQFF	TGTGCCAGCAGCCCCCAGGGCAATGAGCAGTTCTTC	medium-sized	TRBJ2-1	TRBV11-2	-
CASSETGGADTGELFF	TGCGCCAGCAGCGAAACAGGGGGCGCAGACACCGGGGAGCTGTTTTTT	-	TRBJ2-2	TRBV5-1	TRBD1
CASSVGQPQHF	TGTGCCAGCAGTGTAGGTCAGCCCCAGCATTTT	medium-sized	TRBJ1-5	TRBV6-1	-
CASSRDQSSYEQYF	TGTGCCAGCTCGAGGGACCAGAGCTCCTACGAGCAGTACTTC	medium-sized	TRBJ2-7	TRBV18	-
CASSLEGAGGPIRNEQFF	TGCGCCAGCAGCTTGGAAGGCGCGGGAGGGCCTATAAGGAATGAGCAGTTCTTC	many	TRBJ2-1	TRBV5-1	TRBD2